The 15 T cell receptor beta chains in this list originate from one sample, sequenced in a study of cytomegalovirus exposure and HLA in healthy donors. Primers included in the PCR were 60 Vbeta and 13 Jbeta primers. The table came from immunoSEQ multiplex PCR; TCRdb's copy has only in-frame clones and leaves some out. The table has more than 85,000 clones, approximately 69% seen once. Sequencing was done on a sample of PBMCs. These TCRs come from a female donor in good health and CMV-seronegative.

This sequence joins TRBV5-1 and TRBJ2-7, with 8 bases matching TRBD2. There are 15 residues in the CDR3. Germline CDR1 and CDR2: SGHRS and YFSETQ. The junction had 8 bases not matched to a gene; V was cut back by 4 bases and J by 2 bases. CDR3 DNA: TGCGCCAGCAGCGTTAGCGGGAAGTCTGCCTACGAGCAGTACTTC. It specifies CASSVSGKSAYEQYF.

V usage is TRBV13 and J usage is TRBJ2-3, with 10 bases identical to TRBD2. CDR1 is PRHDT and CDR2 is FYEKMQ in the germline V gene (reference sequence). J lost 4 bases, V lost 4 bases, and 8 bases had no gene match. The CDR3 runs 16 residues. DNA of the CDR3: TGTGCCAGCAGCTCGGACCTAGCGGGAGTACCAGATACGCAGTATTTT. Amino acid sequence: CASSSDLAGVPDTQYF.

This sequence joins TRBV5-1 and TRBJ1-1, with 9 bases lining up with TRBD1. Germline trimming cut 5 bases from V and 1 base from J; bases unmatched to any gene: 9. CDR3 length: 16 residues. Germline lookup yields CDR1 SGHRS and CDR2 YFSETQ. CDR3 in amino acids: CASRGGTGKGNTEAFF. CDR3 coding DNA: TGCGCCAGCAGGGGCGGGACAGGGAAAGGGAACACTGAAGCTTTCTTT.

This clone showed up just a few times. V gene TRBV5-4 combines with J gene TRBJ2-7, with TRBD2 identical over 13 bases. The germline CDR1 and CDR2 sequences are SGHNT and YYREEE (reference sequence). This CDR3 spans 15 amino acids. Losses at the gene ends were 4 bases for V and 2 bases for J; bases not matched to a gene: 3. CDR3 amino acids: CASSRLAGGTYEQYF. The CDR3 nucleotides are TGTGCCAGCAGCAGACTAGCGGGGGGAACCTACGAGCAGTACTTC.

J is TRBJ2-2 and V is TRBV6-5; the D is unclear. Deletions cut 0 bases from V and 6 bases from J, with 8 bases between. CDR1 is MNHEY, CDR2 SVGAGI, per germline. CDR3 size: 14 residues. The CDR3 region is CASSYSRASGELFF. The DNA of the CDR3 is TGTGCCAGCAGTTACTCGAGAGCGTCCGGGGAGCTGTTTTTT.

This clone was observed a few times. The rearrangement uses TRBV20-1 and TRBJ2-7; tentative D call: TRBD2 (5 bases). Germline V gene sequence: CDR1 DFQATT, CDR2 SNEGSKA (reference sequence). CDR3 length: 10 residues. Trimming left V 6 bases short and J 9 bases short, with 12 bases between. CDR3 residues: CSAPAGLQYF. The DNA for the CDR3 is TGCAGTGCCCCCGCTGGACTGCAGTACTTC.

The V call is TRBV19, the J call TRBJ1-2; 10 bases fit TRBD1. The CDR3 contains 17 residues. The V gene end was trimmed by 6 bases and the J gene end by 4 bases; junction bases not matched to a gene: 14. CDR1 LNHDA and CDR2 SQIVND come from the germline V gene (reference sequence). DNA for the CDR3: TGTGCCAGTAGGAACCCGATGGGACAGGGGTCGGGCTATGGCTACACCTTC. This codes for CASRNPMGQGSGYGYTF.

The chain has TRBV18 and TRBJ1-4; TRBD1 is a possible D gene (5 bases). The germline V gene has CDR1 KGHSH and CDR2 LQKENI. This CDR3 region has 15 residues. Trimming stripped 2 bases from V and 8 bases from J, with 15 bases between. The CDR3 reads CASSPYRPPAEKLFF. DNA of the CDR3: TGTGCCAGCTCACCATACAGGCCCCCCGCGGAAAAACTGTTTTTT.

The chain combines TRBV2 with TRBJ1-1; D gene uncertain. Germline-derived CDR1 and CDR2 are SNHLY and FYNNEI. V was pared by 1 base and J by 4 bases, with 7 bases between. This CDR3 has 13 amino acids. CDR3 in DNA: TGTGCCAGCAGTGAAGAAAAGAGCACTGAAGCTTTCTTT. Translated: CASSEEKSTEAFF. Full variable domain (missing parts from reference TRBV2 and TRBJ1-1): EPEVTQTPSHQVTQMGQEVILRCVPISNHLYFYWYRQILGQKVEFLVSFYNNEISEKSEIFDDQFSVERPDGSNFTLKIRSTKLEDSAMYFCASSEEKSTEAFFGQGTRLTVV.

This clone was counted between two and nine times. The CDR3 DNA reads as TGTGCCAGCAGCCCGGGGGAGGACGCGTACACAGATACGCAGTATTTT. Amino acids: CASSPGEDAYTDTQYF. The chain recombines TRBV11-3 with TRBJ2-3, with a weak D call TRBD2 (6 bases). CDR3 size: 16 residues. V was cut by 5 bases and J by 2 bases, with 17 bases left in between. Germline V CDR1 and CDR2: SGHNT, YENEEA.

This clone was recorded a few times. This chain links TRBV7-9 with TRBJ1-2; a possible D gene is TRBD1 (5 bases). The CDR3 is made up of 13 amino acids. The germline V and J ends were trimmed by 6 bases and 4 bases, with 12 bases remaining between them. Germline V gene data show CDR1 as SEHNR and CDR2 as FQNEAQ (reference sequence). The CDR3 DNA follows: TGTGCCAGCAGTGGGGGAGGTGGCTATGGCTACACCTTC. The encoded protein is CASSGGGGYGYTF.

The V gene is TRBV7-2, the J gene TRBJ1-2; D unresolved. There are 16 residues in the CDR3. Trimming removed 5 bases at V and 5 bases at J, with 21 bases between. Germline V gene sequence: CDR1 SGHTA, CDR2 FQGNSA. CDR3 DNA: TGTGCCAGCAGCACCCAACCCGCGGTGGCCGATTATGGCTACACCTTC. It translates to CASSTQPAVADYGYTF. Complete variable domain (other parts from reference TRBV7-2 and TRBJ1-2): GAGVSQSPSNKVTEKGKDVELRCDPISGHTALYWYRQSLGQGLEFLIYFQGNSAPDKSGLPSDRFSAERTGGSVSTLTIQRTQQEDSAVYLCASSTQPAVADYGYTFGSGTRLTVV.

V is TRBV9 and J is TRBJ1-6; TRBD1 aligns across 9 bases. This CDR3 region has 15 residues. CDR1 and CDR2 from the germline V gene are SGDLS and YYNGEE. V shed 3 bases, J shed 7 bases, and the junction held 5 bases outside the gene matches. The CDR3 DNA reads TGTGCCAGCAGCGCCACCGGGACAGGGAATTCACCCCTCCACTTT. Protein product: CASSATGTGNSPLHF.

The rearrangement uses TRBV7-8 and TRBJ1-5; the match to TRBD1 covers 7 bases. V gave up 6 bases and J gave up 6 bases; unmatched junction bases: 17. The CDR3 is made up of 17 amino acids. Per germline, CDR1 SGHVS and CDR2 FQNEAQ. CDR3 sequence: CASSKRQGPLFAQPQHF. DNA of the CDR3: TGTGCCAGCAGTAAAAGACAGGGCCCTTTGTTCGCTCAGCCCCAGCATTTT.

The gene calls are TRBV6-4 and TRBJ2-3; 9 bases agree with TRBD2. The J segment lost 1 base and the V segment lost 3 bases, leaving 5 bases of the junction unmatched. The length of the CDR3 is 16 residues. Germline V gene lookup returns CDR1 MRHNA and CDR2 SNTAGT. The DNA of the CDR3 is TGTGCCAGCAGTGAGGATAGCGGGAGAGGCACAGATACGCAGTATTTT. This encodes CASSEDSGRGTDTQYF.